A single sample gave rise to the 13 T cell receptor beta chains below, sequenced in a study of shared clonotypes between healthy human individuals. Data came from immunoSEQ multiplex PCR; TCRdb stores just in-frame clones and leaves some out. The sample shows some 1,100,000 clones, about 84% of them seen only once. The sample taken for sequencing was memory CD4+ T cells from PBMCs. Specified subset: CD45RA-negative fraction. Receptors were obtained from a man between 18 and 29 years old in good health. Some clones in this sample may be carry-over from other donors' samples.

This clone showed up just once. This chain connects TRBV28 to TRBJ2-4; D is possibly TRBD2 (5 bases). The CDR3 totals 15 residues. V was trimmed by 6 bases and J by 5 bases, leaving 17 bases between them. Germline CDR1 is MDHEN and CDR2 is SYDVKM. For the CDR3, the DNA is TGTGCCAGCAGCCGACCGGATCTCGGGGAAAACATTCAGTACTTC. It yields the protein CASSRPDLGENIQYF.

The chain links TRBV28 to TRBJ1-6; TRBD1 matches 7 bases. The J segment lost 10 bases and the V segment lost 4 bases, leaving 10 bases of the junction unmatched. The CDR3 has 15 residues. Germline V CDR1 and CDR2: MDHEN, SYDVKM. For the CDR3, the DNA is TGTGCCAGCAGTTCCTTGGAGGGGGCGAGGTCACCCCTCCACTTT. Translated, it gives CASSSLEGARSPLHF.

The chain has TRBV7-3 and TRBJ2-5; 12 nucleotides line up with TRBD2. This CDR3 has 20 amino acids. The V gene end was trimmed by 1 base and the J gene end by 1 base; junction bases not matched to a gene: 13. Germline V CDR1 and CDR2: SGHTA, FQGTGA. CDR3 coding DNA: TGTGCCAGCAGCTTAAAAGGGAGGCCGCTAGCGGGAGGGTCCCAAGAGACCCAGTACTTC. Its translation is CASSLKGRPLAGGSQETQYF.

V gene TRBV11-2 combines with J gene TRBJ1-3; no clear D. This CDR3 comprises 12 residues. Germline assignment: CDR1 SGHAT and CDR2 FQNNGV. Trimming removed 5 bases at V and 6 bases at J, with 8 bases between. The CDR3 nucleotides read TGTGCCAGCAGCGATCGCCCAAACACCATATATTTT. Translation: CASSDRPNTIYF.

About this clone itself: Within the sample, other DNA sequences also encode this same CDR3. This sequence joins TRBV28 and TRBJ2-7; 11 positions agree with TRBD2. CDR1 and CDR2 from the germline V gene are MDHEN and SYDVKM. The CDR3 contains 15 residues. The J segment lost 1 base and the V segment lost 4 bases, leaving 3 bases of the junction unmatched. CDR3 DNA sequence: TGTGCCAGCAGTTCGCTAGCGGGAGGATCCTACGAGCAGTACTTC. It is translated as CASSSLAGGSYEQYF.

The chain links TRBV7-3 to TRBJ2-2; 12 nucleotides match TRBD2. Per the germline V gene, CDR1 is SGHTA and CDR2 is FQGTGA. CDR3 size: 15 residues. V lost 5 bases to trimming and J lost 5 bases; unmatched junction nucleotides: 3. CDR3 DNA: TGTGCCAGCAGCATCGGGACTAGCGGGACCGGGGAGCTGTTTTTT. It is translated as CASSIGTSGTGELFF. Full variable domain (outside the CDR3, taken from reference TRBV7-3 and TRBJ2-2): GAGVSQTPSNKVTEKGKYVELRCDPISGHTALYWYRQSLGQGPEFLIYFQGTGAADDSGLPNDRFFAVRPEGSVSTLKIQRTERGDSAVYLCASSIGTSGTGELFFGEGSRLTVL.

The CDR3 here is CASSLGTVSGANVLTF. As DNA, the CDR3 is TGCGCCAGCAGCTTGGGGACAGTCTCTGGGGCCAACGTCCTGACTTTC. The rearrangement links TRBV5-1 to TRBJ2-6; a weak D match, TRBD1 (6 bases). Germline-derived CDR1 and CDR2 are SGHRS and YFSETQ. The CDR3 is 16 residues long. The V and J ends lost 0 bases and 0 bases respectively, with 7 bases between them.

This clone was picked up a small number of times. CDR3 nucleotide sequence: TGTGCCATCAGTGAAACAACTAATGAAAAACTGTTTTTT. Translating it yields CAISETTNEKLFF. The rearrangement uses TRBV10-3 and TRBJ1-4; D call uncertain. Germline CDR1 ENHRY, CDR2 SYGVKD. Trimming stripped 3 bases from V and 0 bases from J, with 2 bases between. The CDR3 runs 13 residues.

The chain employs TRBV5-1 and TRBJ2-5, with D possibly being TRBD2 (6 bases). The V end lost 3 bases, the J end lost 9 bases, and 30 bases lay between the germline ends. The CDR3 is 18 residues long. The germline V gene encodes CDR1 SGHRS and CDR2 YFSETQ. Here the CDR3 reads CASSSRGLEVSRRRAQYF. The CDR3 DNA is TGCGCCAGCAGCTCCCGGGGCTTGGAAGTCTCCAGGAGGAGGGCCCAGTACTTC.

V is TRBV11-1 and J is TRBJ1-5; tentative D call: TRBD1 (6 bases). CDR1 and CDR2 (germline): SGHAT, FQDESV (reference sequence). V was pared by 4 bases and J by 7 bases, with 17 bases between. This CDR3 is 15 amino acids long. CDR3 coding DNA: TGTGCCAGCAGCTCGGACAGCACGGGCGGACAGCCCCAGCATTTT. Amino acid sequence: CASSSDSTGGQPQHF.

CDR3 sequence: CASRRGQSYGYTF. CDR3 nucleotide sequence: TGTGCCAGCAGACGCGGACAGAGCTATGGCTACACCTTC. This sequence joins TRBV7-9 and TRBJ1-2; possibly TRBD1 for D (6 bases). CDR1 and CDR2 (germline): SEHNR, FQNEAQ (reference sequence). The CDR3 length is 13 residues. V lost 6 bases and J 4 bases, leaving 12 bases between the germline ends.

V gene TRBV11-3 combines with J gene TRBJ2-1; TRBD2 matches 13 bases. This CDR3 spans 19 amino acids. CDR1 is SGHNT, CDR2 YENEEA, per germline. V gave up 5 bases and J gave up 0 bases; unmatched junction bases: 10. The CDR3 here is CASSKTGLAGLSSYNEQFF. CDR3 sequence (DNA): TGTGCCAGCAGCAAAACGGGACTAGCGGGGCTAAGCTCCTACAATGAGCAGTTCTTC.

The genes are TRBV28 and TRBJ2-7; 7 nucleotides align to TRBD1. CDR1 and CDR2 (germline): MDHEN, SYDVKM. V lost 4 bases, J lost 0 bases, and 6 bases stayed unmatched. The CDR3 runs 15 residues. CDR3 DNA: TGTGCCAGCAGTTACGGACAGGCCGGCTCCTACGAGCAGTACTTC. It yields the protein CASSYGQAGSYEQYF.